Listed here are 4 T cell receptor beta chains from one sample, sequenced in a study of shared clonotypes between healthy human individuals. The assay was immunoSEQ multiplex PCR, and TCRdb's table has in-frame clones only and misses some. This sample carries some 740,000 clones, more than 85% of them seen once, and the ten largest clones take 24%. Terminally differentiated effector memory CD45RA+ cells were excluded by CCR7 positive selection of CD45RO-negative cells. Sequencing input: naive CD8+ T cells sorted from blood. These receptors came from a man aged 25-45 years in good health.

The V gene is TRBV7-9, the J gene TRBJ2-1, with 8 bases that match TRBD2. Germline V lookup: CDR1 SEHNR, CDR2 FQNEAQ (reference sequence). The CDR3 spans 19 residues. V shed 3 bases, J shed 7 bases, and the junction held 20 bases outside the gene matches. The CDR3 sequence: CASSLIPKFGGDLVNEQFF. Here the CDR3 DNA reads TGTGCCAGCAGCTTGATTCCCAAGTTCGGGGGGGACTTAGTGAATGAGCAGTTCTTC. Full variable domain (rest looked up from reference TRBV7-9 and TRBJ2-1): DTGVSQNPRHKITKRGQNVTFRCDPISEHNRLYWYRQTLGQGPEFLTYFQNEAQLEKSRLLSDRFSAERPKGSFSTLEIQRTEQGDSAMYLCASSLIPKFGGDLVNEQFFGPGTRLTVL.

V is TRBV27 and J is TRBJ2-7; D gene uncertain. V was cut by 6 bases and J by 1 base, with 16 bases left in between. CDR1 and CDR2 from the germline V gene are MNHEY and SMNVEV (reference sequence). The CDR3 consists of 15 residues. DNA for the CDR3: TGTGCCAGCAGCTCCATAGGGCTGACTTCCTACGAGCAGTACTTC. Protein: CASSSIGLTSYEQYF.

This chain uses TRBV9 with TRBJ2-5, with 9 nucleotides matching TRBD1. Germline-derived CDR1 and CDR2 are SGDLS and YYNGEE. CDR3 length: 14 residues. V shed 3 bases and J 7 bases; nucleotides not matched to a gene: 7. The CDR3 is CASSAGQGFGTQYF. The CDR3 coding sequence is TGTGCCAGCAGCGCAGGACAGGGGTTTGGGACCCAGTACTTC.

The CDR3 nucleotides read TGTGCCAGCAGTTATGGACTAGCGGGTTACGAGCAGTACTTC. This sequence encodes CASSYGLAGYEQYF. The chain is built from TRBV27 and TRBJ2-7, with TRBD2 identical over 11 bases. Germline V CDR1 and CDR2: MNHEY, SMNVEV (reference sequence). With V trimmed by 4 bases and J by 4 bases, 3 bases remained unmatched. This CDR3 contains 14 residues.